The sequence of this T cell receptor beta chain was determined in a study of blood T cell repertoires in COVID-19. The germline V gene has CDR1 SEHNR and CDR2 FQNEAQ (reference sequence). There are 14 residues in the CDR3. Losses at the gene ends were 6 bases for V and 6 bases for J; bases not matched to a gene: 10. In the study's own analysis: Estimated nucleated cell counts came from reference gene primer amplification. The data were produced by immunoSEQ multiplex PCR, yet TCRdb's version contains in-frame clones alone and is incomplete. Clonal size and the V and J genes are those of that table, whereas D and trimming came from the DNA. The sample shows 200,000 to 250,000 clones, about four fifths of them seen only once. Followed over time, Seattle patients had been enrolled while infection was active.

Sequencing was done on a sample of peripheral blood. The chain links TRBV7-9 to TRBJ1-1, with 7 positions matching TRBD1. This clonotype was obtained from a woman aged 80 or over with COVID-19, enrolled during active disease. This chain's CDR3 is CASRPTGKSSEAFF. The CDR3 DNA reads TGTGCCAGCAGGCCGACAGGGAAGAGCTCTGAAGCTTTCTTT.